This TCR beta chain was sequenced during a study of regulatory T cells in long-lasting Graves disease. Overall study results and limits: Samples came from peripheral blood alone, without thyroid tissue. Among the persistent patients, approximately 2,900 public clonotypes were shared, more than the 950 to 1,000 shared among new patients.

Building the TCR beta libraries relied on iRepertoire HTBI primers, and CDR3 regions underwent Arm-PCR. TCRdb ran MiXCR on the multiplex PCR reads and lists one entry per CDR3 protein. The repertoire holds some 230,000 distinct CDR3 sequences, with about 17% as singletons. As for time point: newly diagnosed GD, antithyroid drugs for less than 3 months. PBMC-derived RNA was used for the TCR library. American Thyroid Association guidelines defined Graves' disease diagnosis. Blood from the periphery, nine milliliters in all, was drawn into EDTA tubes. This clonotype was detected many times. Its target is not known. V was pared by 3 bases and J by 6 bases, with 14 bases between. The CDR3 loop spans 14 amino acids.

The receptor was derived from a female donor with Graves disease. The V call is TRBV12-3 or TRBV12-4, the J call TRBJ1-1, with D hard to call. Sample: peripheral blood mononuclear cells (PBMCs), taken at new diagnosis, from a patient treated with antithyroid drugs. CDR3 residues: CASSLPSPGAEAFF. CDR3 sequence (DNA): TGTGCCAGCAGTTTGCCCTCCCCCGGGGCTGAAGCTTTCTTT.